This is a list of T cell receptor beta chains from one sample in a study of blood T cells in healthy people across ages. TCRdb used MiXCR to reprocess the 5' RACE reads, holding one entry per CDR3 protein. The sample has almost 300,000 distinct CDR3 sequences; roughly 29% are singletons. The specimen sequenced was blood. The receptors derive from a woman between 65 and 79 years old in good health. CDR3s include the opening cysteine and the closing phenylalanine or tryptophan. A D gene is named only where the DNA matches it firmly. Some rows have no size entry. The others give once, few or many, or a class for an expanded clone.

d_gene: .; j_gene: TRBJ2-1; abundance: .; v_gene: TRBV4-2; CDR3nt: TGTGCCAGCAGCCAAGATCAGGAGTACAATGAGCAGTTCTTC; CDR3aa: CASSQDQEYNEQFF
d_gene: TRBD2; j_gene: TRBJ2-5; abundance: few; v_gene: TRBV5-1; CDR3nt: TGCGCCAGCAGCTTCGCGGGAGGGCGCGGAGAGACCCAGTACTTC; CDR3aa: CASSFAGGRGETQYF
d_gene: .; j_gene: TRBJ1-4; abundance: .; v_gene: TRBV28; CDR3nt: TGTGCCAGCAGTTTTCGGACTGAAAAACTGTTTTTT; CDR3aa: CASSFRTEKLFF
d_gene: TRBD2; j_gene: TRBJ2-7; abundance: .; v_gene: TRBV5-1; CDR3nt: TGCGCCAGCAGCTTGGATAGCGGGAGGGACACCGAGCAGTACTTC; CDR3aa: CASSLDSGRDTEQYF
d_gene: TRBD2; j_gene: TRBJ2-7; abundance: .; v_gene: TRBV20-1; CDR3nt: TGCAGTGCTAGAGATCGGCTAGCGGGATTATCCTACGAGCAGTACTTC; CDR3aa: CSARDRLAGLSYEQYF
d_gene: TRBD2; j_gene: TRBJ2-3; abundance: .; v_gene: TRBV5-1; CDR3nt: TGCGCCAGCAGCTTGACTAGCGGGATCAGGGGAGGGAGCACAGATACGCAGTATTTT; CDR3aa: CASSLTSGIRGGSTDTQYF
d_gene: TRBD1; j_gene: TRBJ1-1; abundance: .; v_gene: TRBV7-2; CDR3nt: TGTGCCAGCAGCTTAAGGACAGGATCGGCTTTCTTT; CDR3aa: CASSLRTGSAFF
d_gene: .; j_gene: TRBJ1-5; abundance: .; v_gene: TRBV7-9; CDR3nt: TGTGCCACGGGTTCGGGGGGACTGAACAATCAGCCCCAGCATTTT; CDR3aa: CATGSGGLNNQPQHF
d_gene: TRBD2; j_gene: TRBJ2-6; abundance: .; v_gene: TRBV6-2/TRBV6-3; CDR3nt: TGTGCCAGCACTTATGCGGGACTAACCGGGGCCAACGTCCTGACTTTC; CDR3aa: CASTYAGLTGANVLTF
d_gene: .; j_gene: TRBJ2-2; abundance: .; v_gene: TRBV6-1; CDR3nt: TGTGCCAGCAGTGACCGGGCCTATGGCACCGGGGAGCTGTTTTTT; CDR3aa: CASSDRAYGTGELFF
d_gene: TRBD2; j_gene: TRBJ2-7; abundance: .; v_gene: TRBV7-9; CDR3nt: TGTGCCAGCAGCGGGCCCACTACGGCGGGAGTCTACGAGCAGTACTTC; CDR3aa: CASSGPTTAGVYEQYF
d_gene: TRBD2; j_gene: TRBJ2-3; abundance: few; v_gene: TRBV7-2; CDR3nt: TGTGCCAGCAGCTCCGCTAGCGGGTTCACAGATACGCAGTATTTT; CDR3aa: CASSSASGFTDTQYF
d_gene: .; j_gene: TRBJ2-1; abundance: .; v_gene: TRBV6-5; CDR3nt: TGTGCCAGCAGACTCGGGACTTCTAACTACAATGAGCAGTTCTTC; CDR3aa: CASRLGTSNYNEQFF
d_gene: TRBD2; j_gene: TRBJ2-1; abundance: .; v_gene: TRBV5-1; CDR3nt: TGCGCCAGCAGCTTGCTAGCGGGATCCAACAATGAGCAGTTCTTC; CDR3aa: CASSLLAGSNNEQFF
d_gene: TRBD1; j_gene: TRBJ1-5; abundance: .; v_gene: TRBV7-2; CDR3nt: TGTGCCAGCAGCTTCGGGACAGCTAATCAGCCCCAGCATTTT; CDR3aa: CASSFGTANQPQHF
d_gene: .; j_gene: TRBJ2-1; abundance: .; v_gene: TRBV27; CDR3nt: TGTGCCAGCAGCCGTGGCCCCCCACGATACAATGAGCAGTTCTTC; CDR3aa: CASSRGPPRYNEQFF
d_gene: .; j_gene: TRBJ2-3; abundance: once; v_gene: TRBV20-1; CDR3nt: TGCAGTGCTAGAGACGTTCGTAGCACAGATACGCAGTATTTT; CDR3aa: CSARDVRSTDTQYF
d_gene: TRBD2; j_gene: TRBJ2-5; abundance: many; v_gene: TRBV28; CDR3nt: TGTGCCAGCAGTTTACTAGCGGGAGGTTTGGAGACCCAGTACTTC; CDR3aa: CASSLLAGGLETQYF
d_gene: TRBD2; j_gene: TRBJ2-1; abundance: few; v_gene: TRBV19; CDR3nt: TGTGCCAGTAGTAACAAAGCGGGGCACTCCTACAATGAGCAGTTCTTC; CDR3aa: CASSNKAGHSYNEQFF
d_gene: .; j_gene: TRBJ1-5; abundance: .; v_gene: TRBV12-3/TRBV12-4; CDR3nt: TGTGCCAGCAGTTCCGGACGGGTTAATCAGCCCCAGCATTTT; CDR3aa: CASSSGRVNQPQHF
d_gene: TRBD1; j_gene: TRBJ1-2; abundance: once; v_gene: TRBV28; CDR3nt: TGTGCCAGCAGCCCCTCATGGAACCAGGGGGGTTATGGCTACACCTTC; CDR3aa: CASSPSWNQGGYGYTF
d_gene: .; j_gene: TRBJ1-4; abundance: .; v_gene: TRBV5-8; CDR3nt: TGTGCCAGCAGCATACCCTCGACAGCGACCGTCAATGAAAAACTGTTTTTT; CDR3aa: CASSIPSTATVNEKLFF